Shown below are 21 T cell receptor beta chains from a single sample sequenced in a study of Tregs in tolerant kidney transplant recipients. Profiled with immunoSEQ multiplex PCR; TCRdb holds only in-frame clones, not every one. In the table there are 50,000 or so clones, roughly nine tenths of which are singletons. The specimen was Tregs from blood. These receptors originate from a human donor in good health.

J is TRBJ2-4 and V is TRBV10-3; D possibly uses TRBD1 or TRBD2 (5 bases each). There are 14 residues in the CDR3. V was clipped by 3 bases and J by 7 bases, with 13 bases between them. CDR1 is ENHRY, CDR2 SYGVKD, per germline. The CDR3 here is CAISDGQLGNIQYF. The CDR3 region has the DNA TGTGCCATCAGTGACGGACAACTAGGGAACATTCAGTACTTC.

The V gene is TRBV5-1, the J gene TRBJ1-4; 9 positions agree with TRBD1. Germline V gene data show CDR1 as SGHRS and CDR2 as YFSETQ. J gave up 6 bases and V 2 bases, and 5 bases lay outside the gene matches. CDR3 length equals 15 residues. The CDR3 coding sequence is TGCGCCAGCAGCTTCCAAACAGGGGGCGATGAAAAACTGTTTTTT. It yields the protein CASSFQTGGDEKLFF.

The CDR3 protein is CASSLVRSSGANVLTF. CDR3 in DNA: TGCGCCAGCAGCTTGGTCCGGAGCTCTGGGGCCAACGTCCTGACTTTC. The gene calls are TRBV5-1 and TRBJ2-6; D not resolved. CDR3 length: 16 amino acids. The V and J ends lost 0 bases and 0 bases respectively, with 7 bases between them. Germline assignment: CDR1 SGHRS and CDR2 YFSETQ.

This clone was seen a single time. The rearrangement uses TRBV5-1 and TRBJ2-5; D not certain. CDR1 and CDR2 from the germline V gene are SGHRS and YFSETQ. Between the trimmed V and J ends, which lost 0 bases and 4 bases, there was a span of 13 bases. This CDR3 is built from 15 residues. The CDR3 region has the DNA TGCGCCAGCAGCTTGGGCCTAAGCCCCGGAGAGACCCAGTACTTC. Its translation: CASSLGLSPGETQYF.

The CDR3 nucleotides read TGTGCCAGCAGCTTAGGGAGGACTAGGGACTACAATGAGCAGTTCTTC. Its protein is CASSLGRTRDYNEQFF. This sequence joins TRBV11-2 and TRBJ2-1, with 7 bases identical to TRBD2. Germline values: CDR1 SGHAT, CDR2 FQNNGV. This CDR3 contains 16 residues. V was clipped by 1 base and J by 3 bases; unmatched bases: 6. The full variable domain, with the rest looked up from reference TRBV11-2 and TRBJ2-1, is EAGVAQSPRYKIIEKRQSVAFWCNPISGHATLYWYQQILGQGPKLLIQFQNNGVVDDSQLPKDRFSAERLKGVDSTLKIQPAKLEDSAVYLCASSLGRTRDYNEQFFGPGTRLTVL.

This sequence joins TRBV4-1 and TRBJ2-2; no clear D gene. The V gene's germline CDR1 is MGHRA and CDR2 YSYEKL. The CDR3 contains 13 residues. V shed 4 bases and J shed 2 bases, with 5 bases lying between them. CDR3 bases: TGCGCCAGCAGCCGAGGCAACACCGGGGAGCTGTTTTTT. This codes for CASSRGNTGELFF.

The CDR3 nucleotides are TGTGCCAGTAGAGGGACAGGTTCGACTGAAGCTTTCTTT. This translates into CASRGTGSTEAFF. The chain carries TRBV19 and TRBJ1-1; the match to TRBD1 covers 8 bases. Germline lookup yields CDR1 LNHDA and CDR2 SQIVND (reference sequence). V was clipped by 6 bases and J by 5 bases; unmatched bases: 5. This CDR3 region has 13 residues.

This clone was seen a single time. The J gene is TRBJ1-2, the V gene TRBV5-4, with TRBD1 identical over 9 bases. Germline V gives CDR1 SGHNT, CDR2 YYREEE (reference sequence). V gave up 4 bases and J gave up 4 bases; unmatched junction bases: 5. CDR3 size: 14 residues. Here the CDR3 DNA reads TGTGCCAGCAGCCCGGACAGGGGAAGCTATGGCTACACCTTC. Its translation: CASSPDRGSYGYTF.

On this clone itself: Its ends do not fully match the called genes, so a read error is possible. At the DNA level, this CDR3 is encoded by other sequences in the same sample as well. CDR3 amino acids: CASSQGRGYGYTF. The CDR3 coding sequence is TGCGCCAGCAGTCAGGGGAGGGGCTACGGCTACACCTTC. This sequence joins TRBV6-6 and TRBJ1-2, with a possible D match to TRBD1 (6 bases). The CDR3 spans 13 residues. From germline, CDR1 is MNHNY and CDR2 SVGAGI (reference sequence).

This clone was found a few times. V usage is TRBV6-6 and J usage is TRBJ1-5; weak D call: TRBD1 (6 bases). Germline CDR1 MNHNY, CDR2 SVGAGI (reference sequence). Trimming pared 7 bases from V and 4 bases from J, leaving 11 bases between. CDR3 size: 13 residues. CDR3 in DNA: TGTGCCAGCATGGGGGGCCGGAATCAGCCCCAGCATTTT. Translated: CASMGGRNQPQHF.

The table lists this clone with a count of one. The CDR3 DNA follows: TGCAGCGTTGGGGGGGATTTATACGAGCAGTACTTC. As protein: CSVGGDLYEQYF. J is TRBJ2-7 and V is TRBV29-1, with D maybe TRBD2 (6 bases). Trimming stripped 4 bases from V and 4 bases from J, with 11 bases between. This CDR3 region has 12 residues. The germline CDR1 and CDR2 sequences are SQVTM and ANQGSEA.

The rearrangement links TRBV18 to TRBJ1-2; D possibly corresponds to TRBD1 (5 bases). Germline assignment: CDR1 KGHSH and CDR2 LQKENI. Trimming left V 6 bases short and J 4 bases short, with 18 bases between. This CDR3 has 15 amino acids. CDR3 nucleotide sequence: TGTGCCAGCTCCCCATGGGGGGAGACTGGCTATGGCTACACCTTC. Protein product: CASSPWGETGYGYTF.

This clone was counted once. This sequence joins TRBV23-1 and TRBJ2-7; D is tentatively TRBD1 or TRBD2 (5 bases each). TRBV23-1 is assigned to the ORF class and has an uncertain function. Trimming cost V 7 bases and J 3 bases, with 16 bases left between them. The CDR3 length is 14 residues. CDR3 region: CASTPPGTYYEQYF. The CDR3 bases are TGCGCCAGCACCCCTCCGGGGACCTACTACGAGCAGTACTTC.

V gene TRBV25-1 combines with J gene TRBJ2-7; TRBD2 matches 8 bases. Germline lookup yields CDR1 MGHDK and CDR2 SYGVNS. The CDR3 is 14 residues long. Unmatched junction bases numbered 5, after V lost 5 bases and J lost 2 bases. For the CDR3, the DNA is TGTGCCAGCAGTACCCTCGGGGGGGCCTACGAGCAGTACTTC. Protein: CASSTLGGAYEQYF.

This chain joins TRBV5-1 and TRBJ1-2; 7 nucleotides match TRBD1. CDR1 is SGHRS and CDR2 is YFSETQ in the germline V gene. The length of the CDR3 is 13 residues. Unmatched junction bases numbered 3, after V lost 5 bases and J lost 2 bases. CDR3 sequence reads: CASRPGQNYGYTF. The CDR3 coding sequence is TGCGCCAGCAGACCGGGACAGAACTATGGCTACACCTTC. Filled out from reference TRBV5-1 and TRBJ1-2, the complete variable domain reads KAGVTQTPRYLIKTRGQQVTLSCSPISGHRSVSWYQQTPGQGLQFLFEYFSETQRNKGNFPGRFSGRQFSNSRSEMNVSTLELGDSALYLCASRPGQNYGYTFGSGTRLTVV.

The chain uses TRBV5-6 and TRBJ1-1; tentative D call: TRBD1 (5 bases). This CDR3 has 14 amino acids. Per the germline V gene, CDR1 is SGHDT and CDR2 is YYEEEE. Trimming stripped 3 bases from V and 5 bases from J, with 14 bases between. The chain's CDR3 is CASSSGSGETEAFF. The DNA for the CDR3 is TGTGCCAGCAGCTCGGGCTCGGGGGAAACTGAAGCTTTCTTT.

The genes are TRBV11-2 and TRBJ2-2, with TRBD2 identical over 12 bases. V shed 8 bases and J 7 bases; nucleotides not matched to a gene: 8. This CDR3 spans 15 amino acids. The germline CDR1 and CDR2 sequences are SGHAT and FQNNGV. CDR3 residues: CASGPLAGGLGELFF. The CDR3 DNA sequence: TGTGCCAGCGGACCACTAGCGGGGGGTCTCGGGGAGCTGTTTTTT. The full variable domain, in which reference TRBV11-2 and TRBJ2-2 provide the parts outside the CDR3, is EAGVAQSPRYKIIEKRQSVAFWCNPISGHATLYWYQQILGQGPKLLIQFQNNGVVDDSQLPKDRFSAERLKGVDSTLKIQPAKLEDSAVYLCASGPLAGGLGELFFGEGSRLTVL.

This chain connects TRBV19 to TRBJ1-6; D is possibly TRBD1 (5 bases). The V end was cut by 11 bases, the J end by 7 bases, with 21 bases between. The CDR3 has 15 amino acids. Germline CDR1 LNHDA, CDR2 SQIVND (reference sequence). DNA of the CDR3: TGTGCCCAGGACGGGGGGAAGGACGAGAATTCACCCCTCCACTTT. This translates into CAQDGGKDENSPLHF.

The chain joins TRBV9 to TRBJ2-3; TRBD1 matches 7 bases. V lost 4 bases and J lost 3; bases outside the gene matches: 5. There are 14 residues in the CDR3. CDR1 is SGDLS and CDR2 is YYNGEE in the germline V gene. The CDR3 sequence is CASSPKDRTDTQYF. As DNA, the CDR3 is TGTGCCAGCAGCCCAAAGGACAGGACAGATACGCAGTATTTT. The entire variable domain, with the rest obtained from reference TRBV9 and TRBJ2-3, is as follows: DSGVTQTPKHLITATGQRVTLRCSPRSGDLSVYWYQQSLDQGLQFLIQYYNGEERAKGNILERFSAQQFPDLHSELNLSSLELGDSALYFCASSPKDRTDTQYFGPGTRLTVL.

Here the CDR3 reads CASSPPGTVSYNEQFF. CDR3 DNA: TGTGCCAGCTCACCACCTGGGACCGTATCCTACAATGAGCAGTTCTTC. This chain links TRBV18 with TRBJ2-1, with D tentatively TRBD1 or TRBD2 (5 bases each). The ends were cut back, 0 bases at V and 1 base at J, with 10 bases in the middle. In germline, CDR1 is KGHSH, CDR2 LQKENI. The CDR3 contains 16 residues.

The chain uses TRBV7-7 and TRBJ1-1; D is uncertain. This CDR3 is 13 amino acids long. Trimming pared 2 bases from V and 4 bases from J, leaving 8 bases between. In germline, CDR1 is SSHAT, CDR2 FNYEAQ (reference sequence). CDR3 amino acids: CASSLRRSTEAFF. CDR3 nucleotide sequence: TGTGCCAGCAGCTTACGCCGAAGCACTGAAGCTTTCTTT.